This passage covers 15 T cell receptor beta chains from one sample sequenced in a study of T cells in women clearing cervical HPV infection. Profiled with immunoSEQ multiplex PCR; TCRdb holds only in-frame clones, not every one. The sample has tens of thousands of clones, and its top ten clones hold approximately 7.2%. Material: blood buffy coat. The receptors originated from a woman aged 18 to 75 with a cervical HPV16 infection that either progressed to CIN3+ or cleared (not recorded which).

On this clone itself: The CDR3 end is not reached by the read, which stops 3 residues before it; the germline J gene fills it in. The V and J genes are TRBV5-4 and TRBJ1-1; D might be TRBD1 (6 bases). The V end lost 0 bases, the J end lost 5 bases, and 11 bases lay between the germline ends. This CDR3 contains 14 residues. Germline V gene lookup returns CDR1 SGHNT and CDR2 YYREEE (reference sequence). The CDR3 bases that were read are TGTGCCAGCAGCTTGGCGGGAAGGGGGACTGAA. Its protein product is CASSLAGRGTE. The full CDR3 protein reads CASSLAGRGTEAFF.

Concerning this clone itself: The observed sequence ends 3 residues before the CDR3 terminus, with the missing tail filled in from the germline J gene. The V and J genes are TRBV18 and TRBJ1-1, with D hard to call. Germline values: CDR1 KGHSH, CDR2 LQKENI. The CDR3 is 15 amino acids. Deletions cut 1 base from V and 1 base from J, with 10 bases between. The CDR3 spells CASSPRGLQNTEAFF. The CDR3 bases that were read are TGTGCCAGCTCACCACGAGGGCTTCAGAACACTGAA.

In the case of this clone: The read finishes 3 residues shy of the CDR3 end, and the germline J gene is used to complete it. The V and J genes are TRBV10-3 and TRBJ2-7, with TRBD1 identical over 12 bases. The CDR3 is made up of 15 amino acids. V dropped 9 bases and J dropped 1; count of bases not matched to a gene: 7. Germline loops: CDR1 ENHRY, CDR2 SYGVKD. The sequenced CDR3 bases are TGTGCCATTTCGCCGGGACAGGGGGCATCCTACGAG. Its translation is CAISPGQGASYE. The full CDR3 is CAISPGQGASYEQYF.

Comment on this clone: The read ends 3 residues early relative to the CDR3; the germline J gene fills the gap. The V gene is TRBV12-3 or TRBV12-4, the J gene TRBJ1-3; D is ambiguous. V lost 0 bases, J lost 0 bases, and 9 bases lay in between. The CDR3 runs to 16 residues. The sequenced part of the CDR3 DNA is TGTGCCAGCAGTTTAGCGGCAGGTCCCTCTGGAAACACC. Protein product: CASSLAAGPSGNT. The full CDR3 reads CASSLAAGPSGNTIYF.

Regarding this clone: The read halts 3 residues ahead of the CDR3 end, with the missing end drawn from the germline J gene. The V call is TRBV2, the J call TRBJ1-1; the match to TRBD1 covers 9 bases. The CDR3 loop spans 14 amino acids. Looked up from germline, CDR1 is SNHLY and CDR2 is FYNNEI. The sequenced CDR3 bases are TGTGCCAGCAGTCTGCGTCCCGGGACAGGGTCG. It specifies CASSLRPGTGS. The full CDR3 protein is CASSLRPGTGSAFF.

As for this clone: The junction shows a germline mismatch at one end, possibly a read error. The read halts 3 residues ahead of the CDR3 end, with the missing end drawn from the germline J gene. J is TRBJ1-6 and V is TRBV7-2; the D is unclear. The CDR3 sequence is 14 residues long. CDR1 SGHTA and CDR2 FQGNSA come from the germline V gene. The covered CDR3 bases are TGTGCCGGCAGCCTCACAAACTATAATTCACCC. This translates into CAGSLTNYNSP. From start to end, the CDR3 is CAGSLTNYNSPLHF.

Concerning this clone itself: A read error may account for a junction end that differs from germline. The read is 3 residues too short to cover the CDR3 end, so that end is filled in from the germline J gene. The chain has TRBV4-2 and TRBJ1-2, with 10 bases matching TRBD1. Germline V gene sequence: CDR1 LGHNA, CDR2 YNFKEQ. The CDR3 is 16 residues long. CDR3 protein: CASSQELSGTGVGYTF. Partial CDR3 DNA: TGCGCCAGCAGCCAAGAATTATCCGGGACAGGGGTCGGC.

To note about this clone: From the germline J gene comes the end of the CDR3, since the read stops 3 residues before it. This sequence joins TRBV7-8 and TRBJ1-1, with D possibly TRBD1 on 5 matching bases. Per the germline V gene, CDR1 is SGHVS and CDR2 is FQNEAQ. CDR3 length equals 16 residues. V dropped 2 bases and J dropped 1 base, with 14 bases sitting between them. The CDR3: CASSLRWQGRNTEAFF. The sequenced CDR3 bases are TGTGCCAGCAGCTTACGTTGGCAGGGCCGGAACACTGAA.

As regards this clone: Coverage ceases 3 residues before the CDR3 finishes, and the germline J gene fills in the end. The chain links TRBV5-1 to TRBJ1-4; 7 bases line up with TRBD1. Trimming removed 0 bases from V and 5 bases from J; junction bases left unmatched: 4. Germline CDR1 reads SGHRS; CDR2 reads YFSETQ. The CDR3 totals 15 residues. The CDR3 loop reads CASSLGDRWNEKLFF. The CDR3 bases that were read are TGCGCCAGCAGCTTGGGGGACAGATGGAATGAAAAA.

As concerns this clone: The read is 3 residues too short to cover the CDR3 end, so that end is filled in from the germline J gene. This rearrangement joins TRBV6-1 to TRBJ1-6; weak D call: TRBD1 (5 bases). The CDR3 totals 15 residues. Germline assignment: CDR1 MNHNS and CDR2 SASEGT. Trimming removed 3 bases at V and 7 bases at J, with 13 bases between. CDR3 DNA (partial): TGTGCCAGCAGTGACCAGGGCTCTGGGAATTCACCC. Protein sequence: CASSDQGSGNSP. The whole CDR3 protein reads CASSDQGSGNSPLHF.

About this clone itself: The missing CDR3 end, 3 residues past where the read stops, is filled in from the germline J gene. This chain joins TRBV20-1 and TRBJ2-1; D possibly corresponds to TRBD2 (6 bases). The CDR3 runs to 12 residues. Trimming shortened V by 6 bases and J by 7 bases, and 13 bases separated the two germline ends. Germline-derived CDR1 and CDR2 are DFQATT and SNEGSKA (reference sequence). The CDR3 is CSARRSGNEQFF. The part of the CDR3 DNA that was read is TGCAGTGCCCGGAGGAGCGGGAATGAG.

CDR3 DNA (partial): TGTGCCAGCAGTGAATGGCCTGTCTATGGC. Its protein is CASSEWPVYG. The full CDR3 reads CASSEWPVYGYTF. The chain carries TRBV2 and TRBJ1-2, with D uncertain. The read falls 3 residues short of the CDR3 end, and the missing part is taken from the germline J gene. CDR1 is SNHLY and CDR2 is FYNNEI in the germline V gene. V lost 2 bases and J lost 4, with 8 bases in between. This CDR3 region has 13 residues.

Note on this clone: The read falls 3 residues short of the CDR3 end, and the missing part is taken from the germline J gene. The chain combines TRBV7-3 with TRBJ1-2; no definite D call. This CDR3 has 12 residues. Trimming took 5 bases from V and 6 from J, leaving 10 bases between them. Germline CDR1 reads SGHTA; CDR2 reads FQGTGA. The covered CDR3 bases are TGTGCCAGCAGCACCGACGGGGATGGC. The encoded protein is CASSTDGDG. From start to end, the CDR3 is CASSTDGDGYTF.

Turning to this clone: The CDR3 extends 3 residues past the end of the read, so its final part is completed from the germline J gene. This chain connects TRBV9 to TRBJ2-1, with 7 nucleotides matching TRBD2. CDR1 is SGDLS and CDR2 is YYNGEE in the germline V gene. This CDR3 is 13 amino acids long. V lost 0 bases and J lost 8; bases outside the gene matches: 2. Incomplete CDR3 DNA: TGTGCCAGCAGCGTAGGGGGAGGGGATGAG. Residues: CASSVGGGDE. The complete CDR3 reads CASSVGGGDEQFF. Drawing the rest from reference TRBV9 and TRBJ2-1, the complete variable domain is DSGVTQTPKHLITATGQRVTLRCSPRSGDLSVYWYQQSLDQGLQFLIQYYNGEERAKGNILERFSAQQFPDLHSELNLSSLELGDSALYFCASSVGGGDEQFFGPGTRLTVL.

In the case of this clone: The read terminates 3 residues before the CDR3 end, so the remaining end is supplied by the germline J gene. The V and J genes are TRBV2 and TRBJ1-4, with D uncertain. The CDR3 has 12 amino acids. In germline, CDR1 is SNHLY, CDR2 FYNNEI. The V end lost 6 bases, the J end lost 8 bases, and 10 bases lay between the germline ends. CDR3 bases read: TGTGCCAGCAGACAAGGGTCCGAAAAA. Its translation: CASRQGSEK. The full-length CDR3 reads as CASRQGSEKLFF.